This T cell receptor (beta chain) came from a study of T-cell reconstitution after alpha-beta-depleted transplantation in children. This clonotype has at least ten counts. As it was prepared, the TCRbeta library received unique molecular identifiers. A single record per CDR3 protein comes from TCRdb applying MiXCR to the PCR reads. Seen here are approximately 640,000 distinct CDR3 sequences, roughly 15% observed once, and the top ten hold 1.1%. Trimming at V came to 3 bases and at J to 7 bases, leaving 6 bases not matched to a gene. The CDR3 is made up of 13 amino acids. Germline V gives CDR1 SEHNR, CDR2 FQNEAQ (reference sequence).

The chain combines TRBV7-9 with TRBJ2-7; 7 bases map to TRBD1. The sequences come from PBMCs from the stem cell graft donor, collected from the stem cell graft. This clonotype was sampled from a human donor who donated a stem cell graft to a child with acute myeloid leukemia. CDR3 region: CASSFSGGPEQYF. The CDR3 bases are TGTGCCAGCAGCTTCTCAGGGGGACCTGAGCAGTACTTC.